The 29 T cell receptor beta chains reported below all come from one sample, sequenced in a study of T cell clonotyping in hematopoietic cell transplantation. Libraries were prepared by immunoSEQ multiplex PCR; TCRdb keeps only in-frame clonotypes and omits some of them. The sample has about 13,000 clones; roughly 89% are singletons. The source was PBMCs, collected 100 days after allogeneic stem cell transplant. These receptors all stem from a female patient in her forties or fifties who had an allogeneic stem cell transplant from an unrelated donor, so the T cells may come from the graft donor. Some clones in this sample may be carry-over from other donors' samples.

This chain uses TRBV5-4 with TRBJ2-2; D is unclear. The germline CDR1 and CDR2 sequences are SGHNT and YYREEE (reference sequence). This CDR3 has 13 residues. Trimming cost V 3 bases and J 4 bases, with 7 bases left between them. The CDR3 sequence is CASSSIGTGELFF. In DNA, the CDR3 is TGTGCCAGCAGCTCCATTGGCACCGGGGAGCTGTTTTTT.

This clone is deemed large. The chain employs TRBV5-8 and TRBJ2-7, with 10 bases aligning to TRBD1. Trimming removed 3 bases from V and 3 bases from J; junction bases left unmatched: 6. The CDR3 contains 15 residues. Germline assignment: CDR1 SGHTS and CDR2 YDEGEE. CDR3 sequence (DNA): TGTGCCAGCAGCTCCGGGACAGGGGTTTTCTACGAGCAGTACTTC. Its protein is CASSSGTGVFYEQYF.

In the case of this clone: A read error is likely, as this CDR3 ends without the conserved phenylalanine or tryptophan. The DNA is omitted, as the CDR3 cannot be located on it reliably, and the CDR3 follows TCRdb's listing. This chain uses TRBV25-1 with TRBJ1-2. The CDR3 adds up to 8 amino acids, both ends counted. Germline assignment: CDR1 MGHDK and CDR2 SYGVNS. This CDR3 reads CASSECPT.

The chain is built from TRBV5-1 and TRBJ1-1; 7 bases align to TRBD1. V gave up 5 bases and J gave up 6 bases; unmatched junction bases: 13. Germline assignment: CDR1 SGHRS and CDR2 YFSETQ. CDR3 size: 15 residues. Written as DNA, the CDR3 is TGCGCCAGCAGACCTGCCCTGACAGGGATCGCTGAAGCTTTCTTT. It is translated as CASRPALTGIAEAFF.

The chain is built from TRBV30 and TRBJ1-1; D remains unclear. V gave up 2 bases and J gave up 0 bases, with 10 bases separating them. The CDR3 contains 14 residues. Germline values: CDR1 GTSNPN, CDR2 SVGIG (reference sequence). CDR3 DNA: TGTGCCTGGAGTCCCATCCGGCTGAACACTGAAGCTTTCTTT. Translation gives CAWSPIRLNTEAFF.

There are a few counts of this clone. J is TRBJ2-2 and V is TRBV5-4; D gene ambiguous. Germline-derived CDR1 and CDR2 are SGHNT and YYREEE (reference sequence). V was shortened by 3 bases and J by 0 bases, with 9 bases between the two germline ends. This CDR3 is 15 amino acids long. CDR3 in amino acids: CASSSRGTNTGELFF. For the CDR3, the DNA is TGTGCCAGCAGCTCCCGCGGCACGAACACCGGGGAGCTGTTTTTT.

A note on this clone: At one boundary the junction diverges from the germline segment, which might be a read error. J is TRBJ2-5 and V is TRBV4-1, with a tentative D call TRBD1 (6 bases). The CDR3 length is 16 residues. Germline V CDR1 and CDR2: MGHRA, YSYEKL. CDR3 amino acids: CASSQGPRTDQETQYF. The DNA of the CDR3 is TGCGCCAGCAGTCAAGGCCCCCGGACAGACCAAGAGACCCAGTACTTC.

The chain is built from TRBV19 and TRBJ1-1, with TRBD1 matching 8 bases. This CDR3 has 14 amino acids. From germline, CDR1 is LNHDA and CDR2 SQIVND (reference sequence). Unmatched junction bases numbered 10, after V lost 9 bases and J lost 4 bases. The CDR3 DNA is TGTGCCAGCTCCACGGACAGGGCCCTCACTGAAGCTTTCTTT. Its translation is CASSTDRALTEAFF.

This sequence joins TRBV6-5 and TRBJ2-7, with 8 nucleotides matching TRBD2. From germline, CDR1 is MNHEY and CDR2 SVGAGI. V shed 2 bases, J shed 7 bases, and the junction held 13 bases outside the gene matches. The CDR3 is 16 residues long. The CDR3 DNA follows: TGTGCCAGCAGTTACATTTCGGGAGGGCCTATCGGGGAGCAGTACTTC. As protein: CASSYISGGPIGEQYF.

The CDR3 sequence: CASSEGSHLEQYF. The CDR3, as DNA: TGTGCCAGCTCAGAGGGATCTCATCTCGAGCAGTACTTC. The chain combines TRBV18 with TRBJ2-7, with a possible D match to TRBD2 (5 bases). The V gene lost 5 bases and the J gene lost 6 bases, with 14 bases spanning the gap. Germline V CDR1 and CDR2: KGHSH, LQKENI. The CDR3 consists of 13 residues.

The J gene is TRBJ2-1, the V gene TRBV5-1, with unresolved D. Germline values: CDR1 SGHRS, CDR2 YFSETQ. Trimming removed 5 bases at V and 4 bases at J, with 4 bases between. This CDR3 is 11 amino acids long. In DNA, the CDR3 is TGCGCCAGCAGGGGATACAATGAGCAGTTCTTC. It codes for CASRGYNEQFF. The full variable domain, with the rest looked up from reference TRBV5-1 and TRBJ2-1, is KAGVTQTPRYLIKTRGQQVTLSCSPISGHRSVSWYQQTPGQGLQFLFEYFSETQRNKGNFPGRFSGRQFSNSRSEMNVSTLELGDSALYLCASRGYNEQFFGPGTRLTVL.

This chain uses TRBV29-1 with TRBJ1-6; unclear D gene. V lost 4 bases and J lost 0, with 7 bases in between. The CDR3 runs to 14 residues. The germline V gene encodes CDR1 SQVTM and CDR2 ANQGSEA. As DNA, the CDR3 is TGCAGCGTTGGAGGTGACTCCTATAATTCACCCCTCCACTTT. Residues: CSVGGDSYNSPLHF. The variable domain in full, completed from reference TRBV29-1 and TRBJ1-6, reads SAVISQKPSRDICQRGTSLTIQCQVDSQVTMMFWYRQQPGQSLTLIATANQGSEATYESGFVIDKFPISRPNLTFSTLTVSNMSPEDSSIYLCSVGGDSYNSPLHFGNGTRLTVT.

This chain connects TRBV4-1 to TRBJ2-1; the match to TRBD2 covers 9 bases. The germline V gene has CDR1 MGHRA and CDR2 YSYEKL. This CDR3 spans 18 amino acids. V gave up 1 base and J gave up 2 bases; unmatched junction bases: 9. CDR3 loop: CASSQGPAGGPAYNEQFF. CDR3 bases: TGCGCCAGCAGCCAAGGTCCCGCGGGAGGGCCAGCCTACAATGAGCAGTTCTTC.

The chain has TRBV7-2 and TRBJ2-7; the match to TRBD1 covers 9 bases. V lost 1 base to trimming and J lost 2 bases; unmatched junction nucleotides: 3. Germline CDR1 SGHTA, CDR2 FQGNSA. This CDR3 has 15 amino acids. The CDR3 coding sequence is TGTGCCAGCAGCTTAGTAGGGGACAGGGCCTACGAGCAGTACTTC. As protein: CASSLVGDRAYEQYF.

The chain couples TRBV28 to TRBJ1-5; a possible D gene is TRBD1 (6 bases). V shed 6 bases and J shed 7 bases, with 16 bases lying between them. The CDR3 covers 14 residues. The germline V gene has CDR1 MDHEN and CDR2 SYDVKM. In DNA form, the CDR3 reads TGTGCCAGCAGGTCAACAGGGATGCGGCAGCCCCAGCATTTT. It encodes CASRSTGMRQPQHF.

The chain uses TRBV19 and TRBJ2-1; D gene uncertain. Deletions cut 2 bases from V and 12 bases from J, with 20 bases between. Germline CDR1 and CDR2: LNHDA and SQIVND (reference sequence). The CDR3 runs to 15 residues. CDR3 region: CASSISTYSSLVQFF. The CDR3 DNA is TGTGCCAGTAGTATATCCACCTACAGCAGTCTCGTGCAGTTCTTC.

The rearrangement links TRBV4-2 to TRBJ1-1; D remains ambiguous. Germline V gives CDR1 LGHNA, CDR2 YNFKEQ. Trimming took 0 bases from V and 3 from J, leaving 8 bases between them. The CDR3 is 14 amino acids. The CDR3 loop reads CASSQEGAYTEAFF. The CDR3 bases are TGTGCCAGCAGCCAAGAGGGTGCTTACACTGAAGCTTTCTTT.

This chain uses TRBV7-9 with TRBJ2-1; D possibly corresponds to TRBD2 (5 bases). The CDR3 extends over 15 amino acids. The V and J ends lost 1 base and 5 bases respectively, with 12 bases between them. The germline gives CDR1 SEHNR, CDR2 FQNEAQ (reference sequence). The CDR3 region has the DNA TGTGCCAGCAGCTTAGTGCCAGCGGCGGACAATGAGCAGTTCTTC. It translates to CASSLVPAADNEQFF.

Only a few counts were recorded for this clone. J is TRBJ2-5 and V is TRBV30; D unclear. This CDR3 is built from 13 residues. Trimming pared 5 bases from V and 7 bases from J, leaving 17 bases between. Germline CDR1 is GTSNPN and CDR2 is SVGIG (reference sequence). CDR3 residues: CAWREPPGTTQYF. CDR3 coding DNA: TGTGCCTGGCGTGAACCCCCGGGTACGACCCAGTACTTC.

This clone was picked up a small number of times. J is TRBJ1-5 and V is TRBV19; 7 bases agree with TRBD1. Germline CDR1 reads LNHDA; CDR2 reads SQIVND (reference sequence). CDR3 length: 16 amino acids. The V and J ends lost 6 bases and 1 base, in that order; junction bases with no gene match: 9. The CDR3 protein is CASRNGQDFSNQPQHF. Here the CDR3 DNA reads TGTGCCAGTAGAAACGGACAGGATTTCAGCAATCAGCCCCAGCATTTT.

The V and J genes are TRBV18 and TRBJ2-3; D remains ambiguous. Germline-derived CDR1 and CDR2 are KGHSH and LQKENI. The length of the CDR3 is 13 residues. Trimming took 0 bases from V and 4 from J, leaving 5 bases between them. The CDR3 region is CASSPPGADTQYF. CDR3 bases: TGTGCCAGCTCACCACCGGGCGCAGATACGCAGTATTTT.

The rearrangement joins TRBV4-2 to TRBJ1-2; perhaps TRBD1 as D (6 bases). The germline V and J ends were trimmed by 5 bases and 2 bases, with 9 bases remaining between them. CDR3 length equals 13 residues. The germline V gene has CDR1 LGHNA and CDR2 YNFKEQ. The CDR3, as DNA: TGTGCCAGCAGCAGGGGGGGGAACTATGGCTACACCTTC. This gives the protein CASSRGGNYGYTF.

The V call is TRBV2, the J call TRBJ1-5; D is ambiguous. Germline CDR1 and CDR2: SNHLY and FYNNEI. The V end was cut by 2 bases, the J end by 0 bases, with 5 bases between. The CDR3 spans 14 residues. The CDR3 sequence is CASSEQYSNQPQHF. Here the CDR3 DNA reads TGTGCCAGCAGTGAACAGTATAGCAATCAGCCCCAGCATTTT.

The genes are TRBV13 and TRBJ2-5, with a tentative D call TRBD1 (7 bases). Judging by the DNA end, TRBJ2-7 fits better; the J call may be wrong. Germline-derived CDR1 and CDR2 are PRHDT and FYEKMQ (reference sequence). The CDR3 totals 13 residues. In DNA, the CDR3 is TGTGCCAGCACCGCAGGGGGGTCCTACGAGCAGTACTTC. Its translation: CASTAGGSYEQYF.

The chain joins TRBV6-5 to TRBJ1-2; 7 bases match TRBD1. V was clipped by 2 bases and J by 5 bases; unmatched bases: 5. CDR3 size: 14 residues. Germline CDR1 MNHEY, CDR2 SVGAGI. CDR3 region: CASSYRGPGYGYTF. The CDR3 nucleotides are TGTGCCAGCAGTTACAGGGGGCCGGGGTATGGCTACACCTTC.

The genes are TRBV18 and TRBJ2-7, with TRBD1 identical over 7 bases. V gave up 4 bases and J gave up 3 bases; unmatched junction bases: 0. CDR3 length: 12 amino acids. Germline CDR1 is KGHSH and CDR2 is LQKENI. As DNA, the CDR3 is TGTGCCAGCTCACGGGACAGCTACGAGCAGTACTTC. This gives the protein CASSRDSYEQYF.

This clone has a handful of counts. The genes are TRBV25-1 and TRBJ2-2; D is possibly TRBD1 or TRBD2 (5 bases each). The CDR3 length is 12 residues. From germline, CDR1 is MGHDK and CDR2 SYGVNS. The V end was cut by 8 bases, the J end by 4 bases, with 8 bases between. The CDR3 sequence: CASGGATGELFF. Written as DNA, the CDR3 is TGTGCCAGCGGGGGTGCCACCGGGGAGCTGTTTTTT.

The chain recombines TRBV28 with TRBJ1-5; the D is unclear. This CDR3 is 13 amino acids long. Germline CDR1 reads MDHEN; CDR2 reads SYDVKM. Trimming removed 4 bases from V and 6 bases from J, with 10 bases in between. The CDR3 bases are TGTGCCAGCAGTTCGTTCCGCGGTCAGCCCCAGCATTTT. Residues: CASSSFRGQPQHF.

The chain combines TRBV7-3 with TRBJ2-1; no clear D gene. Germline CDR1 is SGHTA and CDR2 is FQGTGA. V shed 1 base and J shed 2 bases, with 12 bases lying between them. The CDR3 extends over 16 amino acids. The DNA of the CDR3 is TGTGCCAGCAGCTTAAACGCAGGACCCACCTACAATGAGCAGTTCTTC. The encoded protein is CASSLNAGPTYNEQFF.